This T cell receptor beta chain was found in a study of vaccination effects on CD4 cells after COVID-19. The table came from immunoSEQ multiplex PCR; TCRdb's copy has only in-frame clones and leaves some out. The sample contains fewer than 25,000 clones, approximately 64% of which appear only once. Trimming shortened V by 6 bases and J by 4 bases, and 12 bases separated the two germline ends. The CDR3 runs 13 residues. The V gene's germline CDR1 is SGHTA and CDR2 FQGNSA. Antigen-specific CD4+ T cells were first expanded with viral peptide pools by the ViraFEST assay and only then sequenced. Culture proceeded for about 11 days, and CD4+ T cells were then isolated. Vaccinees lacked prior SARS-CoV-2 infection and tested negative for nucleocapsid antibodies. In regard to this clone: The target antigen is unknown.

This sample comprised CD4+ T cells from PBMCs cultured with HCoV-NL63 spike peptides, obtained before COVID-19 vaccination. The chain recombines TRBV7-2 with TRBJ1-1; D uncertain. The source is a human donor who received a COVID-19 vaccine. This chain's CDR3 is CASSLRRLTEAFF. For the CDR3, the DNA is TGTGCCAGCAGTCTTCGCAGACTCACTGAAGCTTTCTTT.